The 20 T cell receptor beta chains listed next were all sequenced from one sample in a study of blood T cell repertoires in COVID-19. The protocol was immunoSEQ multiplex PCR, while the TCRdb copy is restricted to in-frame clones and leaves out a portion. This repertoire shows about 170,000 clones, approximately 86% found once; its top ten account for around 2.5%. Input material: peripheral blood. Receptors were obtained from a woman of 80 years or more with COVID-19, enrolled during active disease.

This chain links TRBV6-5 with TRBJ2-1; weak D call: TRBD2 (5 bases). Germline loops: CDR1 MNHEY, CDR2 SVGAGI. The CDR3 length is 12 residues. The V and J ends lost 4 bases and 6 bases respectively, with 7 bases between them. The CDR3 DNA reads as TGTGCCAGCAGTTGGGCGGGCAATGAGCAGTTCTTC. This codes for CASSWAGNEQFF.

This clone is a singleton in its sample. The V call is TRBV19, the J call TRBJ1-3; D remains unclear. The V gene's germline CDR1 is LNHDA and CDR2 SQIVND (reference sequence). CDR3 length: 13 residues. V was clipped by 11 bases and J by 0 bases, with 11 bases between them. In DNA form, the CDR3 reads TGTGCCGGGCGACATCGCTCTGGAAACACCATATATTTT. It specifies CAGRHRSGNTIYF.

CDR3 amino acids: CASSSGTGPSGRLAGELFF. The CDR3 DNA reads TGCGCCAGCAGCTCTGGGACAGGTCCTAGCGGGAGGTTGGCCGGGGAGCTGTTTTTT. This rearrangement joins TRBV5-1 to TRBJ2-2; 11 positions agree with TRBD2. Germline loops: CDR1 SGHRS, CDR2 YFSETQ. The CDR3 extends over 19 amino acids. V was clipped by 3 bases and J by 6 bases; unmatched bases: 16.

The rearrangement joins TRBV7-2 to TRBJ2-7; maybe TRBD2 (6 bases). The CDR3 spans 15 residues. Germline V gene lookup returns CDR1 SGHTA and CDR2 FQGNSA. Trimming removed 5 bases at V and 0 bases at J, with 14 bases between. CDR3 loop: CASSPEGGPSYEQYF. DNA of the CDR3: TGTGCCAGCAGCCCGGAAGGAGGGCCCTCCTACGAGCAGTACTTC. Combining the CDR3 with reference TRBV7-2 and TRBJ2-7 gives the whole variable domain GAGVSQSPSNKVTEKGKDVELRCDPISGHTALYWYRQSLGQGLEFLIYFQGNSAPDKSGLPSDRFSAERTGGSVSTLTIQRTQQEDSAVYLCASSPEGGPSYEQYFGPGTRLTVT.

V gene TRBV5-1 combines with J gene TRBJ1-4; D perhaps matches TRBD1 (5 bases). Trimming took 0 bases from V and 7 from J, leaving 13 bases between them. This CDR3 contains 15 residues. Germline V gene lookup returns CDR1 SGHRS and CDR2 YFSETQ. CDR3 protein: CASSLAQGDGEKLFF. CDR3 in DNA: TGCGCCAGCAGCTTGGCTCAAGGGGATGGTGAAAAACTGTTTTTT.

The gene calls are TRBV7-2 and TRBJ2-1; 7 positions agree with TRBD2. Per the germline V gene, CDR1 is SGHTA and CDR2 is FQGNSA. This CDR3 comprises 15 residues. After removal of 3 bases from V and 4 bases from J, the junction contained 6 bases not matched to a gene. As DNA, the CDR3 is TGTGCCAGCAGCTTTGGGGGGGAAAAATACAATGAGCAGTTCTTC. Protein sequence: CASSFGGEKYNEQFF.

The V gene is TRBV5-6, the J gene TRBJ1-5; D possibly corresponds to TRBD1 (5 bases). Germline V lookup: CDR1 SGHDT, CDR2 YYEEEE. V lost 1 base, J lost 6 bases, and 11 bases lay in between. This CDR3 spans 14 amino acids. The CDR3, as DNA: TGTGCCAGCAGCTTGATCGGGGGAACTCAGCCCCAGCATTTT. Translating it yields CASSLIGGTQPQHF.

The rearrangement uses TRBV6-5 and TRBJ1-2; TRBD1 is a possible D gene (5 bases). The CDR3 is 14 residues long. V was shortened by 10 bases and J by 3 bases, with 18 bases between the two germline ends. Germline lookup yields CDR1 MNHEY and CDR2 SVGAGI. Here the CDR3 reads CATRGVWGDYGYTF. The DNA for the CDR3 is TGTGCCACCCGGGGGGTCTGGGGAGACTATGGCTACACCTTC.

The rearrangement uses TRBV28 and TRBJ2-5; 8 bases agree with TRBD1. Trimming took 2 bases from V and 4 from J; bases not matched to a gene: 0. This CDR3 spans 13 amino acids. In germline, CDR1 is MDHEN, CDR2 SYDVKM. The CDR3 coding sequence is TGTGCCAGCAGTTTACAGGGGGCAGAGACCCAGTACTTC. Translating gives CASSLQGAETQYF.

The V and J genes are TRBV9 and TRBJ1-1; possibly TRBD1 for D (5 bases). The V gene's germline CDR1 is SGDLS and CDR2 YYNGEE. Trimming removed 0 bases from V and 3 bases from J, with 9 bases in between. The CDR3 runs to 14 residues. The CDR3 nucleotides read TGTGCCAGCAGCGTAGAGGGAGGGGACACTGAAGCTTTCTTT. Its protein is CASSVEGGDTEAFF.

This clone was seen only a few times. CDR3 protein: CASSLAAGSYEQYF. The CDR3 DNA sequence: TGCGCCAGCAGCTTGGCCGCCGGCTCCTACGAGCAGTACTTC. The chain couples TRBV5-1 to TRBJ2-7; D unclear. V was pared by 0 bases and J by 0 bases, with 7 bases between. The CDR3 contains 14 residues. CDR1 and CDR2 (germline): SGHRS, YFSETQ.

J is TRBJ2-1 and V is TRBV24-1; D not resolved. Germline lookup yields CDR1 KGHDR and CDR2 SFDVKD. With 3 bases removed from V and 4 bases from J, the gap between germline ends came to 21 bases. This CDR3 comprises 18 residues. CDR3 sequence (DNA): TGTGCCACCAGTGATCCTAATAGTGGTATAGTACCGTACAATGAGCAGTTCTTC. It is translated as CATSDPNSGIVPYNEQFF.

This chain uses TRBV6-5 with TRBJ2-2; 7 bases are shared with TRBD2. There are 13 residues in the CDR3. V lost 5 bases, J lost 6 bases, and 3 bases stayed unmatched. Germline loops: CDR1 MNHEY, CDR2 SVGAGI. CDR3 sequence reads: CASSKRDAGELFF. CDR3 nucleotides: TGTGCCAGCAGTAAGCGGGATGCCGGGGAGCTGTTTTTT.

The sample holds a few counts of this clone. V gene TRBV4-2 combines with J gene TRBJ2-5; 14 nucleotides line up with TRBD2. Germline V lookup: CDR1 LGHNA, CDR2 YNFKEQ. The CDR3 extends over 16 amino acids. V trimming: 5 bases; J trimming: 5 bases; junction bases outside the gene matches: 7. CDR3 loop: CASSTRLAGGGETQYF. The CDR3 DNA is TGTGCCAGCAGCACCCGACTAGCGGGAGGGGGTGAGACCCAGTACTTC.

V usage is TRBV14 and J usage is TRBJ1-2, with 11 nucleotides matching TRBD1. The trim removed 2 bases at V and 0 bases at J, leaving 8 bases unmatched. CDR3 length: 18 residues. Germline CDR1 reads SGHDN; CDR2 reads FVKESK. For the CDR3, the DNA is TGTGCCAGCAGCCAAACGGACAGGGGGCGTCTATCTAACTATGGCTACACCTTC. Residues: CASSQTDRGRLSNYGYTF. Complete variable domain (other parts from reference TRBV14 and TRBJ1-2): EAGVTQFPSHSVIEKGQTVTLRCDPISGHDNLYWYRRVMGKEIKFLLHFVKESKQDESGMPNNRFLAERTGGTYSTLKVQPAELEDSGVYFCASSQTDRGRLSNYGYTFGSGTRLTVV.

The chain carries TRBV7-3 and TRBJ2-2, with D perhaps matching TRBD2 (6 bases). The V and J ends lost 8 bases and 4 bases respectively, with 17 bases between them. The CDR3 loop spans 15 amino acids. Germline CDR1 and CDR2: SGHTA and FQGTGA. CDR3 protein: CASSTGGGTTGELFF. The CDR3 region has the DNA TGTGCCAGCTCCACAGGAGGAGGGACCACCGGGGAGCTGTTTTTT.

V usage is TRBV6-5 and J usage is TRBJ1-2, with D perhaps TRBD1 (6 bases). CDR1 MNHEY and CDR2 SVGAGI come from the germline V gene. This CDR3 spans 13 amino acids. The ends were cut back, 6 bases at V and 0 bases at J, with 8 bases in the middle. The CDR3 coding sequence is TGTGCCAGCAGGGACAGAGCTAACTATGGCTACACCTTC. Its protein product is CASRDRANYGYTF.

This clone was seen a few times. This sample includes further DNA sequences coding for the same CDR3. The chain links TRBV7-2 to TRBJ1-2; 7 bases fit TRBD1. With 5 bases clipped from V and 4 bases from J, the junction kept 10 bases outside the gene matches. Germline V gene lookup returns CDR1 SGHTA and CDR2 FQGNSA. CDR3 length: 15 residues. In DNA, the CDR3 is TGTGCCAGCAGCCCCCGGGACAGACTACTCTATGGCTACACCTTC. This encodes CASSPRDRLLYGYTF.

The rearrangement joins TRBV6-5 to TRBJ1-2; D perhaps matches TRBD1 (6 bases). The V and J ends lost 6 bases and 1 base respectively, with 15 bases between them. The CDR3 totals 15 residues. Germline V CDR1 and CDR2: MNHEY, SVGAGI. The CDR3 DNA follows: TGTGCCAGCAGACTTCAGGGGTCATATAACTATGGCTACACCTTC. This encodes CASRLQGSYNYGYTF.

This chain uses TRBV7-2 with TRBJ1-3; 7 nucleotides match TRBD1. The CDR3 has 16 amino acids. The J segment lost 4 bases and the V segment lost 5 bases, leaving 11 bases of the junction unmatched. Germline CDR1 SGHTA, CDR2 FQGNSA. In DNA, the CDR3 is TGTGCCAGCAGCACCTTCGACAGGGCGGGCGGAAACACCATATATTTT. Translation gives CASSTFDRAGGNTIYF.